These 13 T cell receptor beta chains were all obtained from the same sample, sequenced in a study of lymphopenia after photon versus proton radiotherapy. Sequencing was performed with immunoSEQ multiplex PCR; in TCRdb, only in-frame clones are kept and a portion is missing. The sample lists 35,000 to 50,000 clones; 90% to 95% were seen once. This specimen was peripheral blood, taken from a patient treated with photon-based radiotherapy. Source of these receptors: a man aged 55 to 70 with cholangiocarcinoma.

The chain is built from TRBV18 and TRBJ1-5; 7 bases align to TRBD1. V trimming: 3 bases; J trimming: 0 bases; junction bases outside the gene matches: 11. Germline V gives CDR1 KGHSH, CDR2 LQKENI. This CDR3 is 18 amino acids long. CDR3 region: CASSPTGYIRNSNQPQHF. The DNA for the CDR3 is TGTGCCAGCTCACCGACAGGGTACATCAGGAATAGCAATCAGCCCCAGCATTTT. The full variable domain, with the rest looked up from reference TRBV18 and TRBJ1-5, is NAGVMQNPRHLVRRRGQEARLRCSPMKGHSHVYWYRQLPEEGLKFMVYLQKENIIDESGMPKERFSAEFPKEGPSILRIQQVVRGDSAAYFCASSPTGYIRNSNQPQHFGDGTRLSIL.

This chain uses TRBV2 with TRBJ2-3; D not certain. V was clipped by 3 bases and J by 5 bases, with 3 bases between them. This CDR3 spans 11 amino acids. Germline values: CDR1 SNHLY, CDR2 FYNNEI. The CDR3, as DNA: TGTGCCAGCAGTGATGTAGATACGCAGTATTTT. This codes for CASSDVDTQYF. The full variable domain, with the rest looked up from reference TRBV2 and TRBJ2-3, is EPEVTQTPSHQVTQMGQEVILRCVPISNHLYFYWYRQILGQKVEFLVSFYNNEISEKSEIFDDQFSVERPDGSNFTLKIRSTKLEDSAMYFCASSDVDTQYFGPGTRLTVL.

This chain connects TRBV5-4 to TRBJ2-5; possible D gene TRBD1, 6 bases. This CDR3 has 14 residues. V gave up 4 bases and J gave up 3 bases, with 13 bases separating them. Germline V CDR1 and CDR2: SGHNT, YYREEE (reference sequence). The CDR3 bases are TGTGCCAGCAGCCCCCGGGACATGGAAGAGACCCAGTACTTC. Residues: CASSPRDMEETQYF.

The rearrangement uses TRBV6-1 and TRBJ2-3; D call uncertain. Germline CDR1 is MNHNS and CDR2 is SASEGT. V lost 3 bases and J 4 bases, leaving 8 bases between the germline ends. This CDR3 has 13 residues. The CDR3 loop is CASSDPAPDTQYF. In DNA, the CDR3 is TGTGCCAGCAGTGACCCTGCTCCAGATACGCAGTATTTT.

The J gene is TRBJ2-7, the V gene TRBV27, with 9 bases fitting TRBD1. This CDR3 is built from 15 residues. Germline CDR1 and CDR2: MNHEY and SMNVEV (reference sequence). After removal of 5 bases from V and 1 base from J, the junction contained 6 bases not matched to a gene. CDR3 in DNA: TGTGCCAGCAGTCTTTACAGGGGGCCATCCTACGAGCAGTACTTC. This encodes CASSLYRGPSYEQYF.

The chain employs TRBV28 and TRBJ1-2; D is possibly TRBD1 (5 bases). Deletions cut 5 bases from V and 0 bases from J, with 10 bases between. The CDR3 consists of 14 residues. Looked up from germline, CDR1 is MDHEN and CDR2 is SYDVKM. The CDR3, as DNA: TGTGCCAGCAGTATACAGGTAGCTAACTATGGCTACACCTTC. This gives the protein CASSIQVANYGYTF.

The V and J genes are TRBV7-3 and TRBJ2-7; the D gene is possibly TRBD2 (6 bases). The germline V and J ends were trimmed by 5 bases and 5 bases, with 16 bases remaining between them. The germline V gene has CDR1 SGHTA and CDR2 FQGTGA. This CDR3 is 14 amino acids long. The CDR3 loop is CASSALGGGDEQYF. The CDR3 DNA is TGTGCCAGCAGCGCCTTGGGCGGAGGGGACGAGCAGTACTTC.

This clone is a singleton in its sample. At the DNA level, this CDR3 is encoded by other sequences in the same sample as well. The CDR3 spells CASSVESQETQYF. CDR3 nucleotides: TGTGCCAGCAGCGTAGAGAGCCAAGAGACCCAGTACTTC. This rearrangement joins TRBV9 to TRBJ2-5; D call uncertain. The CDR3 loop spans 13 amino acids. In germline, CDR1 is SGDLS, CDR2 YYNGEE. V was pared by 0 bases and J by 1 base, with 4 bases between.

The gene calls are TRBV28 and TRBJ1-5; D is ambiguous. Trimming pared 3 bases from V and 5 bases from J, leaving 11 bases between. The CDR3 length is 14 residues. The germline gives CDR1 MDHEN, CDR2 SYDVKM. The CDR3 DNA reads TGTGCCAGCAGTTTTCGGCGGCTTTATCAGCCCCAGCATTTT. Amino acid sequence: CASSFRRLYQPQHF.

The rearrangement joins TRBV29-1 to TRBJ2-1; TRBD2 aligns across 11 bases. The CDR3 runs 17 residues. Germline V CDR1 and CDR2: SQVTM, ANQGSEA. V was clipped by 6 bases and J by 0 bases; unmatched bases: 10. The CDR3, as DNA: TGCAGCGTGTCGGGACTAGCGGAAACGAGCTCCTACAATGAGCAGTTCTTC. Amino acid sequence: CSVSGLAETSSYNEQFF.

The chain joins TRBV5-1 to TRBJ2-3; 12 positions agree with TRBD1. The CDR3 covers 14 residues. The germline CDR1 and CDR2 sequences are SGHRS and YFSETQ. V dropped 5 bases and J dropped 4; count of bases not matched to a gene: 2. CDR3 amino acids: CASSGTGGSDTQYF. CDR3 sequence (DNA): TGCGCCAGCAGTGGGACAGGGGGCTCAGATACGCAGTATTTT.

The V and J genes are TRBV10-3 and TRBJ1-2; unclear D gene. V lost 8 bases, J lost 1 base, and 11 bases lay in between. Germline CDR1 ENHRY, CDR2 SYGVKD. This CDR3 has 13 residues. The CDR3 reads CAISAELNYGYTF. The CDR3 nucleotides read TGTGCCATCTCGGCGGAACTTAACTATGGCTACACCTTC.

V is TRBV28 and J is TRBJ1-4; D not resolved. Trimming pared 4 bases from V and 5 bases from J, leaving 8 bases between. Germline V gene data show CDR1 as MDHEN and CDR2 as SYDVKM. The CDR3 covers 13 residues. CDR3 region: CASSSGSNEKLFF. Written as DNA, the CDR3 is TGTGCCAGCAGTTCTGGCTCAAATGAAAAACTGTTTTTT.